Each of the 29 T cell receptor beta chains below was sequenced from the same sample in a study of cytomegalovirus exposure and HLA in healthy donors. Sequencing used immunoSEQ multiplex PCR; TCRdb keeps in-frame clones, though not all of them. In the table there are roughly 95,000 clones, roughly 85% of which are singletons. Sequences were obtained from PBMCs. All receptors come from a man between 18 and 29 years old in good health and CMV-seropositive.

This clone was observed at least ten times. The chain combines TRBV6-1 with TRBJ2-7; the match to TRBD1 covers 11 bases. V was clipped by 3 bases and J by 0 bases; unmatched bases: 1. Germline V CDR1 and CDR2: MNHNS, SASEGT. The CDR3 loop spans 15 amino acids. CDR3 loop: CASSEGTGGSYEQYV. CDR3 bases: TGTGCCAGCAGTGAGGGGACAGGGGGCTCCTACGAGCAGTACGTC.

The gene calls are TRBV15 and TRBJ2-7; the match to TRBD2 covers 10 bases. The CDR3 consists of 15 residues. Germline V gives CDR1 LNHNV, CDR2 YYDKDF (reference sequence). Germline trimming cut 1 base from V and 3 bases from J; bases unmatched to any gene: 3. CDR3 region: CATSRGLAGGYEQYV. The CDR3 DNA reads TGTGCCACCAGCAGAGGGTTAGCGGGAGGCTACGAGCAGTACGTC.

This rearrangement joins TRBV6-1 to TRBJ2-7; TRBD2 aligns across 7 bases. J gave up 2 bases and V 2 bases, and 6 bases lay outside the gene matches. The germline gives CDR1 MNHNS, CDR2 SASEGT. The CDR3 length is 15 residues. The CDR3 nucleotides are TGTGCCAGCAGTGAATTGTCTAGCGGAACCTACGAGCAGTACGTC. Its protein is CASSELSSGTYEQYV.

Judged by abundance, this clone is medium-sized. The chain carries TRBV6-1 and TRBJ2-2; 8 bases map to TRBD1. V gave up 7 bases and J gave up 5 bases; unmatched junction bases: 6. This CDR3 contains 14 residues. From germline, CDR1 is MNHNS and CDR2 SASEGT. CDR3 bases: TGTGCCAGCACTGCACAGGGGGAAACCGGGGAGCTGTTTTTT. Its translation: CASTAQGETGELFF.

The chain is built from TRBV27 and TRBJ2-1, with 9 bases identical to TRBD2. This CDR3 has 15 amino acids. The germline V gene encodes CDR1 MNHEY and CDR2 SMNVEV (reference sequence). V lost 4 bases, J lost 3 bases, and 4 bases stayed unmatched. The CDR3 nucleotides read TGTGCCAGCAGTTCTAGCGGGACCGGCTACAATGAGCAGTTCTTC. Its translation: CASSSSGTGYNEQFF.

The V and J genes are TRBV23-1 and TRBJ2-7, with 8 nucleotides matching TRBD1. TRBV23-1 is labeled an ORF, and its function is uncertain. CDR3 length: 11 residues. After removal of 9 bases from V and 2 bases from J, the junction contained 0 bases not matched to a gene. CDR3 sequence (DNA): TGCGCCAGGGACAGGGCCTACGAGCAGTACGTC. This gives the protein CARDRAYEQYV.

The chain couples TRBV7-9 to TRBJ2-7; no reliable D call. Germline CDR1 is SEHNR and CDR2 is FQNEAQ (reference sequence). Trimming stripped 0 bases from V and 3 bases from J, with 9 bases between. The CDR3 runs to 14 residues. CDR3 sequence: CASSLAGIDYEQYF. CDR3 DNA: TGTGCCAGCAGCTTAGCGGGCATCGACTACGAGCAGTACTTC.

The chain has TRBV18 and TRBJ1-5; TRBD1 matches 7 bases. Germline V gene sequence: CDR1 KGHSH, CDR2 LQKENI. The CDR3 totals 16 residues. J was trimmed by 4 bases and V by 1 base; bases with no gene match: 7. The CDR3 protein is CASSPQSGQRNQPQHF. CDR3 bases: TGTGCCAGCTCACCACAATCGGGACAGCGAAATCAGCCCCAGCATTTT.

CDR3 DNA sequence: TGTGCCAGCAGAGCCCGGGAGACCCAGTACTTC. This codes for CASRARETQYF. The chain links TRBV6-5 to TRBJ2-5; D unclear. V was trimmed by 6 bases and J by 5 bases, leaving 7 bases between them. The germline gives CDR1 MNHEY, CDR2 SVGAGI. There are 11 residues in the CDR3.

V gene TRBV5-8 combines with J gene TRBJ2-6; D possibly corresponds to TRBD2 (5 bases). The V and J ends lost 3 bases and 4 bases respectively, with 14 bases between them. The CDR3 has 16 amino acids. Germline CDR1 reads SGHTS; CDR2 reads YDEGEE. The CDR3 protein is CASSYPGVPGANVLTF. CDR3 nucleotides: TGTGCCAGCAGCTATCCCGGGGTCCCGGGGGCCAACGTCCTGACTTTC.

This chain joins TRBV4-1 and TRBJ2-7; D uncertain. V lost 0 bases and J 2 bases, leaving 11 bases between the germline ends. CDR1 is MGHRA and CDR2 is YSYEKL in the germline V gene. The CDR3 spans 15 residues. CDR3 DNA sequence: TGCGCCAGCAGCCAAGATGGTAGCCTAACCTACGAGCAGTACTTC. The encoded protein is CASSQDGSLTYEQYF.

V and J are TRBV6-5 and TRBJ1-4, with 7 bases fitting TRBD1. Germline values: CDR1 MNHEY, CDR2 SVGAGI. The CDR3 runs to 15 residues. Trimming cost V 5 bases and J 3 bases; bases outside gene matches: 6. CDR3 in amino acids: CASSPTGAANEKLFF. The CDR3 DNA reads TGTGCCAGCAGTCCAACAGGGGCGGCTAATGAAAAACTGTTTTTT.

The V call is TRBV14, the J call TRBJ2-1; TRBD2 matches 7 bases. Germline trimming cut 0 bases from V and 4 bases from J; bases unmatched to any gene: 12. Germline CDR1 is SGHDN and CDR2 is FVKESK. The CDR3 totals 18 residues. CDR3 DNA sequence: TGTGCCAGCAGCCAAGAGGCTTGGACTAGTGTTTTGTACAATGAGCAGTTCTTC. Its translation: CASSQEAWTSVLYNEQFF.

This rearrangement joins TRBV19 to TRBJ2-7; TRBD2 aligns across 10 bases. V lost 2 bases and J lost 3; bases outside the gene matches: 4. The CDR3 has 15 residues. The germline CDR1 and CDR2 sequences are LNHDA and SQIVND (reference sequence). The CDR3 sequence: CASSILAGVVYEQYF. CDR3 bases: TGTGCCAGTAGTATACTAGCGGGAGTGGTCTACGAGCAGTACTTC.

This clone came up once. The chain uses TRBV29-1 and TRBJ1-1, with D possibly TRBD1 on 6 matching bases. V was trimmed by 4 bases and J by 8 bases, leaving 17 bases between them. The V gene's germline CDR1 is SQVTM and CDR2 ANQGSEA. The length of the CDR3 is 13 residues. CDR3 in amino acids: CSVVGQSYSEAFF. As DNA, the CDR3 is TGCAGCGTTGTCGGACAGTCCTACTCAGAAGCTTTCTTT.

This clone is a singleton in its sample. The V call is TRBV10-1, the J call TRBJ2-3, with 9 bases matching TRBD2. Germline assignment: CDR1 WNHNN and CDR2 SYGVQD (reference sequence). V shed 0 bases and J 2 bases; nucleotides not matched to a gene: 6. The CDR3 runs to 17 residues. The CDR3 region has the DNA TGCGCCAGCAGTGAGTCGTGGACTAGCGTAAACACAGATACGCAGTATTTT. This codes for CASSESWTSVNTDTQYF.

This chain links TRBV5-1 with TRBJ1-2, with a tentative D call TRBD1 (6 bases). Deletions cut 2 bases from V and 5 bases from J, with 16 bases between. The CDR3 sequence is 15 residues long. CDR1 is SGHRS and CDR2 is YFSETQ in the germline V gene. The CDR3 DNA follows: TGCGCCAGCAGCTTCAATTACAGGGATAATTATGGCTACACCTTC. Translated: CASSFNYRDNYGYTF.

The chain joins TRBV5-1 to TRBJ2-3; 8 bases agree with TRBD2. With 4 bases clipped from V and 4 bases from J, the junction kept 5 bases outside the gene matches. Germline assignment: CDR1 SGHRS and CDR2 YFSETQ. The CDR3 covers 14 residues. Written as DNA, the CDR3 is TGCGCCAGCAGCAAAGGACTAGCAGCAGATACGCAGTATTTT. It is translated as CASSKGLAADTQYF.

This chain joins TRBV7-9 and TRBJ2-1, with 13 positions matching TRBD2. Losses at the gene ends were 2 bases for V and 8 bases for J; bases not matched to a gene: 9. Germline CDR1 SEHNR, CDR2 FQNEAQ (reference sequence). The CDR3 is 17 residues long. CDR3 bases: TGTGCCAGCAGCTTAATGACTAGCGGGAGGCCCGTACATGAGCAGTTCTTC. This sequence encodes CASSLMTSGRPVHEQFF.

The V gene is TRBV6-1, the J gene TRBJ2-7, with a possible D match to TRBD1 (7 bases). The germline V gene has CDR1 MNHNS and CDR2 SASEGT. The CDR3 length is 14 residues. V was pared by 6 bases and J by 0 bases, with 12 bases between. CDR3 loop: CASRRDRSSYEQYF. In nucleotides, the CDR3 is TGTGCCAGCAGGCGGGACAGAAGCTCCTACGAGCAGTACTTC.

The chain has TRBV11-2 and TRBJ2-3; TRBD1 is a possible D gene (5 bases). The CDR3 is made up of 16 amino acids. The germline CDR1 and CDR2 sequences are SGHAT and FQNNGV. Trimming stripped 2 bases from V and 0 bases from J, with 12 bases between. The CDR3 DNA sequence: TGTGCCAGCAGCTTATACGGCAGGGTTAGCACAGATACGCAGTATTTT. Residues: CASSLYGRVSTDTQYF.

V usage is TRBV5-1 and J usage is TRBJ1-1; the match to TRBD1 covers 7 bases. Germline assignment: CDR1 SGHRS and CDR2 YFSETQ. The CDR3 is 14 residues long. Trimming at V came to 7 bases and at J to 1 base, leaving 7 bases not matched to a gene. CDR3 sequence reads: CASGITGANTEAFF. In DNA, the CDR3 is TGCGCCAGCGGGATAACAGGGGCGAACACTGAAGCTTTCTTT.

The genes are TRBV5-5 and TRBJ1-5; tentative D call: TRBD1 (5 bases). Looked up from germline, CDR1 is SGHKS and CDR2 is YYEKEE (reference sequence). The CDR3 covers 15 residues. V was cut by 4 bases and J by 6 bases, with 17 bases left in between. CDR3 amino acids: CASSPTIRDGQPQHF. The CDR3 DNA sequence: TGTGCCAGCAGCCCGACCATCAGGGATGGTCAGCCCCAGCATTTT.

This sequence joins TRBV9 and TRBJ1-2; D perhaps matches TRBD1 (6 bases). The CDR3 runs 16 residues. Trimming removed 3 bases from V and 4 bases from J, with 19 bases in between. The germline V gene has CDR1 SGDLS and CDR2 YYNGEE. The CDR3 loop is CASSATTRTDSYGYTF. CDR3 in DNA: TGTGCCAGCAGCGCCACAACAAGGACAGACAGCTATGGCTACACCTTC.

The chain carries TRBV18 and TRBJ2-3; TRBD2 aligns across 7 bases. Losses at the gene ends were 6 bases for V and 0 bases for J; bases not matched to a gene: 3. CDR3 length: 14 amino acids. CDR1 and CDR2 (germline): KGHSH, LQKENI. The CDR3 DNA follows: TGTGCCAGCTCGCGGGACTACAGCACAGATACGCAGTATTTT. Its translation is CASSRDYSTDTQYF.

The V gene is TRBV11-2, the J gene TRBJ2-3, with 7 positions matching TRBD1. The germline V gene encodes CDR1 SGHAT and CDR2 FQNNGV. V trimming: 6 bases; J trimming: 1 base; junction bases outside the gene matches: 13. The CDR3 is made up of 17 amino acids. CDR3 nucleotides: TGTGCCAGCAGTATTACCCTGGTACAGGGGCGCACAGATACGCAGTATTTT. Its protein is CASSITLVQGRTDTQYF.

The chain uses TRBV5-6 and TRBJ2-3; 8 bases are shared with TRBD2. With V trimmed by 0 bases and J by 3 bases, 3 bases remained unmatched. Germline loops: CDR1 SGHDT, CDR2 YYEEEE. This CDR3 comprises 15 residues. The CDR3 protein is CASSLAGLGTDTQYF. The CDR3 coding sequence is TGTGCCAGCAGCTTGGCGGGACTAGGGACAGATACGCAGTATTTT.

This clone was observed a few times. The CDR3 DNA reads as TGTGCCAGCAGTTTCATTGGGGGCCACTACGAGCAGTACTTC. This sequence encodes CASSFIGGHYEQYF. The chain joins TRBV27 to TRBJ2-7; weak D call: TRBD1 (6 bases). The CDR3 runs to 14 residues. Trimming removed 3 bases at V and 3 bases at J, with 12 bases between. Germline V gives CDR1 MNHEY, CDR2 SMNVEV (reference sequence).

This sequence joins TRBV6-6 and TRBJ2-7; D call uncertain. The germline V gene encodes CDR1 MNHNY and CDR2 SVGAGI (reference sequence). The CDR3 is 14 amino acids. Trimming removed 6 bases at V and 5 bases at J, with 17 bases between. CDR3 in amino acids: CASSLGPPSDEQYF. In DNA, the CDR3 is TGTGCCAGCAGCCTAGGCCCACCAAGTGACGAGCAGTACTTC.